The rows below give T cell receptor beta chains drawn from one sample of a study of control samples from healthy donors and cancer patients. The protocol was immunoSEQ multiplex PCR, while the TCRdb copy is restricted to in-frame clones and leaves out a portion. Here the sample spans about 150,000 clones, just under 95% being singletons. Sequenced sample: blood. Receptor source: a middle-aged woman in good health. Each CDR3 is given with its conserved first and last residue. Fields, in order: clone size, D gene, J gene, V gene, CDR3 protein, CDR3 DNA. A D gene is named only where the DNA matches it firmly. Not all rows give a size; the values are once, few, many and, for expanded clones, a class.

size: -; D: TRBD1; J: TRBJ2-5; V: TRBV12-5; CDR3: CASGPQGFQETQYF; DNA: TGTGCTAGTGGGCCACAGGGGTTCCAAGAGACCCAGTACTTC
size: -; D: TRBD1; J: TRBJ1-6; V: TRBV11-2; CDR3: CASSFVRGNSPLHF; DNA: TGTGCCAGCAGCTTTGTCAGGGGGAATTCACCCCTCCACTTT
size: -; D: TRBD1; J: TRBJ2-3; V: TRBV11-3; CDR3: CASSSGQGSDTQYF; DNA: TGTGCCAGCAGCTCGGGACAGGGGTCAGATACGCAGTATTTT
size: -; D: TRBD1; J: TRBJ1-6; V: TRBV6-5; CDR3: CASSSPGTGGSPLHF; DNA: TGTGCCAGCAGTTCCCCCGGGACAGGGGGGTCACCCCTCCACTTT
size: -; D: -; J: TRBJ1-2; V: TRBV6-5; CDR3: CASSYGTLRNYGYTF; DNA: TGTGCCAGCAGTTACGGGACCCTTCGGAACTATGGCTACACCTTC
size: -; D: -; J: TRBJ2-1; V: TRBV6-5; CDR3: CATRRNEQFF; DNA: TGTGCCACCCGACGGAATGAGCAGTTCTTC
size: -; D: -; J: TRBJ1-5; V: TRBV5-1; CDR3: CASSLEGGGNQPQHF; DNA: TGCGCCAGCAGCTTGGAGGGAGGGGGCAATCAGCCCCAGCATTTT
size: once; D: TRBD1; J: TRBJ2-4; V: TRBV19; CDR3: CASSIGTGIIKNIQYF; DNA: TGTGCCAGTAGTATAGGGACAGGGATTATCAAAAACATTCAGTACTTC
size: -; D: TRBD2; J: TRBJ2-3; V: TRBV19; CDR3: CASSTVAGGPGQYF; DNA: TGTGCCAGTAGTACTGTAGCGGGGGGGCCAGGGCAGTATTTT
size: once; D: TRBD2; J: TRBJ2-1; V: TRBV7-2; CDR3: CASMKVAGGPYEQFF; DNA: TGTGCCAGCATGAAGGTAGCGGGGGGGCCATATGAGCAGTTCTTC
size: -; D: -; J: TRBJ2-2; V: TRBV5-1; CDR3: CASSFTGNTGELFF; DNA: TGCGCCAGCAGCTTTACAGGGAACACCGGGGAGCTGTTTTTT
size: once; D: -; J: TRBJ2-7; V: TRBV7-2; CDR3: CASSSRGTSLSSYEQYF; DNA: TGTGCCAGCAGCTCCCGCGGGACATCTCTCAGCTCCTACGAGCAGTACTTC
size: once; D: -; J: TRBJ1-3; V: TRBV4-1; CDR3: CASSQIGRRTGNTIYF; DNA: TGCGCCAGCAGCCAAATTGGGCGAAGGACTGGAAACACCATATATTTT
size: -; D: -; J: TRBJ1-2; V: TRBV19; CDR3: CASSTPNHESNYGYTF; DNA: TGTGCCAGTAGTACCCCCAACCACGAGAGCAACTATGGCTACACCTTC
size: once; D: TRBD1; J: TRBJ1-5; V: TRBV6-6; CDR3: CASGTGRQPQHF; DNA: TGTGCCAGCGGGACAGGGCGTCAGCCCCAGCATTTT
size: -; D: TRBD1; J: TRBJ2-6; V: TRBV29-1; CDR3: CSVEDVNLDRDSGANVLTF; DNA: TGCAGCGTTGAAGACGTCAATCTGGACAGGGACTCTGGGGCCAACGTCCTGACTTTC
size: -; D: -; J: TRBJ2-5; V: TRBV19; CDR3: CASSMTHQETQYF; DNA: TGTGCCAGTAGTATGACACACCAAGAGACCCAGTACTTC
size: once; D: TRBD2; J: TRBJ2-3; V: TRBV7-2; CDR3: CASSLEPAGTGDTQYF; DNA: TGTGCCAGCAGCTTAGAACCAGCGGGGACGGGGGATACGCAGTATTTT
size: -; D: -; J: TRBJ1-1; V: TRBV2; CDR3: CASSDQEMNTEAFF; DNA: TGTGCCAGCAGCGATCAGGAAATGAACACTGAAGCTTTCTTT
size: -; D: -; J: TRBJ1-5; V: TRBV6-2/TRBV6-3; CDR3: CASSSRGLGNSNQPQHF; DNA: TGTGCCAGCAGTTCCCGTGGCCTGGGGAATAGCAATCAGCCCCAGCATTTT
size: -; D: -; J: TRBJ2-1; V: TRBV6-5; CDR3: CASSWTPTIYNEQFF; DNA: TGTGCCAGCAGTTGGACACCGACAATTTACAATGAGCAGTTCTTC
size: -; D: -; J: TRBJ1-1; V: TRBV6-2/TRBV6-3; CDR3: CASTYYTEAFF; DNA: TGTGCCAGCACTTATTACACTGAAGCTTTCTTT
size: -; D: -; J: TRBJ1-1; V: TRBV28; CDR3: CASKGGMTEAFF; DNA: TGTGCCAGCAAGGGGGGAATGACTGAAGCTTTCTTT
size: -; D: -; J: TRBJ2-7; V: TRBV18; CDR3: CASSPGRPSYEQYF; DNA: TGTGCCAGCTCACCGGGACGGCCTTCCTACGAGCAGTACTTC
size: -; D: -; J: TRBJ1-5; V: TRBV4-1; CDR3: CASSQVGQLNQPQHF; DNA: TGCGCCAGCAGCCAAGTAGGGCAGTTAAATCAGCCCCAGCATTTT
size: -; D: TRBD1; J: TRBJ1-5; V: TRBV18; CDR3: CASSPGQGKDQPQHF; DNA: TGTGCCAGCTCACCCGGACAGGGTAAAGATCAGCCCCAGCATTTT
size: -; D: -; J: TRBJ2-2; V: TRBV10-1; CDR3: CASGRSNAGELFF; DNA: TGCGCCTCGGGCAGGAGTAACGCCGGGGAGCTGTTTTTT
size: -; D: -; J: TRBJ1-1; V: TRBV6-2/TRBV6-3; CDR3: CASSYSTIGAFF; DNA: TGTGCCAGCAGTTACTCGACGATCGGGGCTTTCTTT
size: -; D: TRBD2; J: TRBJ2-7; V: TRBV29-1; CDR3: CSVAPRLAGNEQYF; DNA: TGCAGCGTTGCCCCGAGGCTAGCGGGCAACGAGCAGTACTTC
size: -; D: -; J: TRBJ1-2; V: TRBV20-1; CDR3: CSATENYGYTF; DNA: TGCAGTGCTACAGAGAACTATGGCTACACCTTC
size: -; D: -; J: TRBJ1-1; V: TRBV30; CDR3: CAWSVPGEEAEAFF; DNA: TGTGCCTGGAGTGTACCGGGGGAAGAGGCTGAAGCTTTCTTT
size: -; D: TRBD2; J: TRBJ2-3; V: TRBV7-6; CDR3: CASSSISGNTDTQYF; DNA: TGTGCCAGCAGCTCCATTAGCGGGAACACAGATACGCAGTATTTT
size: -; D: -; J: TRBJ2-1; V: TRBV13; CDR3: CASSYETGRIINNEQFF; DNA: TGTGCCAGCAGCTACGAGACAGGTCGGATTATTAACAATGAGCAGTTCTTC
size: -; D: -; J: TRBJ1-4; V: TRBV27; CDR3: CASSQTGFPNEKLFF; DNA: TGTGCCAGCAGTCAGACAGGCTTCCCTAATGAAAAACTGTTTTTT
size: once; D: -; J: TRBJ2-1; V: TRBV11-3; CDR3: CASSPSAPDGEQFF; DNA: TGTGCCAGCAGCCCTTCGGCCCCAGACGGTGAGCAGTTCTTC
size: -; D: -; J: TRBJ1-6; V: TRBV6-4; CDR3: CASVTIAPSSYNSPLHF; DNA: TGTGCCAGCGTAACAATAGCACCGAGCTCCTATAATTCACCCCTCCACTTT